This is a list of T cell receptor beta chains from one sample in a study of blood T cell repertoires in COVID-19. The protocol was immunoSEQ multiplex PCR, while the TCRdb copy is restricted to in-frame clones and leaves out a portion. The table lists 52,000 or so clones, 78% of them singletons, with nearly 5% in the top ten. Sequencing was done on a sample of peripheral blood. All receptors derive from a human donor in a cohort sampled during active COVID-19. Each CDR3 is given with its conserved first and last residue. D genes are given only for firm matches. For some rows the clone size is stated as once, few or many, or as a class when expanded; others skip it.

size | D | J | V | CDR3 | DNA
NA | NA | TRBJ1-2 | TRBV25-1 | CASSESSQVSNYGYTF | TGTGCCAGCAGTGAATCTAGCCAGGTTTCTAACTATGGCTACACCTTC
NA | NA | TRBJ2-7 | TRBV6-2/TRBV6-3 | CASSSDYNSYEQYF | TGTGCCAGCAGCTCAGACTATAACTCCTACGAGCAGTACTTC
NA | TRBD2 | TRBJ2-7 | TRBV6-1 | CASSEGVAGTYEQYF | TGTGCCAGCAGTGAAGGGGTAGCGGGAACCTACGAGCAGTACTTC
NA | TRBD1 | TRBJ1-3 | TRBV11-2 | CASSLGLQGAPRNTIYF | TGTGCCAGCAGCTTAGGCTTACAGGGGGCGCCCAGAAACACCATATATTTT
NA | NA | TRBJ2-4 | TRBV12-3/TRBV12-4 | CATGAMAKNIQYF | TGTGCCACCGGTGCCATGGCCAAAAACATTCAGTACTTC
once | TRBD2 | TRBJ2-7 | TRBV24-1 | CATSDPLSGRGNEQYF | TGTGCCACCAGTGATCCACTTAGCGGGAGAGGCAACGAGCAGTACTTC
NA | NA | TRBJ1-5 | TRBV6-1 | CASSEPGASNQPQHF | TGTGCCAGCAGTGAACCAGGGGCTAGCAATCAGCCCCAGCATTTT
NA | TRBD1 | TRBJ1-3 | TRBV27 | CASSSTGGRNTIYF | TGTGCCAGCAGTTCGACAGGGGGAAGAAACACCATATATTTT
NA | TRBD1 | TRBJ2-7 | TRBV25-1 | CASSDRDRGSYEQYF | TGTGCCAGCAGTGATCGGGACAGGGGTTCCTACGAGCAGTACTTC
NA | TRBD1 | TRBJ1-3 | TRBV19 | CASSQGQRTGNTIYF | TGTGCCAGTAGCCAGGGACAGCGCACTGGAAACACCATATATTTT
NA | TRBD1 | TRBJ2-1 | TRBV5-1 | CASSGGQGSYNEQFF | TGCGCCAGCAGCGGGGGACAGGGGTCCTACAATGAGCAGTTCTTC
NA | TRBD1 | TRBJ1-2 | TRBV24-1 | CATTSGTGLANYGYTF | TGTGCCACTACTTCCGGGACAGGGCTAGCTAACTATGGCTACACCTTC
NA | NA | TRBJ1-2 | TRBV27 | CASSPQGSGYTF | TGTGCCAGCAGTCCACAGGGATCTGGCTACACCTTC
few | TRBD1 | TRBJ2-7 | TRBV3-1/TRBV3-2 | CASSPEGTGSYEQYF | TGTGCCAGCAGCCCCGAAGGGACAGGCTCCTACGAGCAGTACTTC
NA | NA | TRBJ2-7 | TRBV5-1 | CASSLDRADEQYF | TGCGCCAGCAGCTTGGACAGGGCTGACGAGCAGTACTTC
NA | NA | TRBJ1-6 | TRBV9 | CASSTLGRDSPLHF | TGTGCCAGCAGCACATTGGGGCGAGATTCACCCCTCCACTTT
NA | NA | TRBJ2-7 | TRBV9 | CASSPGTVSSYEQYF | TGTGCCAGCAGCCCAGGGACTGTGAGCTCCTACGAGCAGTACTTC
few | TRBD2 | TRBJ2-3 | TRBV5-1 | CASSLLLAGTDTQYF | TGCGCCAGCAGCCTGCTACTAGCGGGCACAGATACGCAGTATTTT
NA | TRBD2 | TRBJ2-5 | TRBV7-9 | CASNRGGTGGRRETQYF | TGTGCCAGCAACCGCGGGGGGACGGGGGGCCGGAGGGAGACCCAGTACTTC
NA | TRBD1 | TRBJ2-7 | TRBV4-1 | CASSQVGTGVYEQYF | TGCGCCAGCAGCCAAGTCGGGACAGGGGTATACGAGCAGTACTTC
NA | TRBD1 | TRBJ2-7 | TRBV5-1 | CASSLFTGDSYEQYF | TGCGCCAGCAGCTTGTTTACAGGGGATTCCTACGAGCAGTACTTC
NA | NA | TRBJ2-7 | TRBV13 | CASSHIRDMNYEQYF | TGTGCCAGCAGCCACATTCGGGACATGAACTACGAGCAGTACTTC
NA | TRBD1 | TRBJ1-1 | TRBV19 | CVTGLNTEAFF | TGTGTGACAGGGTTGAACACTGAAGCTTTCTTT
once | TRBD2 | TRBJ2-2 | TRBV7-2 | CASSLGWTSAGELFF | TGTGCCAGCAGCTTAGGATGGACTAGCGCCGGGGAGCTGTTTTTT
NA | NA | TRBJ2-7 | TRBV7-2 | CASSPGHSPYEQYF | TGTGCCAGCAGCCCGGGACATTCTCCCTACGAGCAGTACTTC
NA | NA | TRBJ2-7 | TRBV5-4 | CASSWGGRVGEQYF | TGTGCCAGCAGCTGGGGGGGGCGGGTCGGCGAGCAGTACTTC
NA | NA | TRBJ2-5 | TRBV2 | CASRDDWTIGTQYF | TGTGCCAGCAGGGATGACTGGACAATTGGGACCCAGTACTTC
few | NA | TRBJ2-3 | TRBV25-1 | CASSYGQAITDTQYF | TGTGCCAGCAGTTATGGGCAGGCGATCACAGATACGCAGTATTTT
NA | TRBD1 | TRBJ2-5 | TRBV18 | CASLGQETVYQETQYF | TGTGCCAGCTTGGGACAGGAGACGGTATACCAAGAGACCCAGTACTTC
NA | TRBD1 | TRBJ1-1 | TRBV19 | CASSIDGSDRGLYTEAFF | TGTGCCAGTAGTATAGATGGGTCGGACAGGGGGCTGTACACTGAAGCTTTCTTT
NA | NA | TRBJ1-1 | TRBV6-5 | CASRSTGNTEAFF | TGTGCCAGCAGATCTACAGGGAACACTGAAGCTTTCTTT
NA | NA | TRBJ1-1 | TRBV12-5 | CASAYAPGAREAFF | TGTGCTAGTGCCTACGCCCCAGGGGCAAGAGAAGCTTTCTTT
once | NA | TRBJ1-1 | TRBV12-3/TRBV12-4 | CASKRETFGAFF | TGTGCCAGCAAGAGGGAGACTTTTGGGGCTTTCTTT